A single sample is the source of the 21 T cell receptor beta chains below, sequenced in a study of CDR3 diversity in severe acne. TCRdb independently ran MiXCR on the PCR reads; one entry per CDR3 protein. The table includes about 93,000 distinct CDR3 sequences, 45% to 55% detected once. The sample comprised blood. These receptors all stem from a male donor in good health, serving as a control.

This clonotype was picked up many times. The CDR3 sequence is CASSLVAGEGYTF. CDR3 coding DNA: TGTGCCAGCAGCTTAGTTGCGGGGGAAGGCTACACCTTC. The chain carries TRBV7-2 and TRBJ1-2; maybe TRBD1 (5 bases). Germline-derived CDR1 and CDR2 are SGHTA and FQGNSA. Trimming cost V 1 base and J 8 bases, with 11 bases left between them. The CDR3 is made up of 13 amino acids.

There are many counts of this clonotype. The CDR3, as DNA: TGTGCCAGCTCACCGAGCGGTAGCTGGGATCGAGATACGCAGTATTTT. Translation gives CASSPSGSWDRDTQYF. The V gene is TRBV12-3 or TRBV12-4, the J gene TRBJ2-3, with D perhaps matching TRBD2 (5 bases). V shed 8 bases and J shed 5 bases, with 23 bases lying between them. This CDR3 is 16 amino acids long.

As for this clonotype: The junction departs from germline at one end; a sequencing error may be responsible. V usage is TRBV20-1 and J usage is TRBJ1-1; no reliable D call. CDR1 is DFQATT and CDR2 is SNEGSKA in the germline V gene (reference sequence). The CDR3 runs to 12 residues. CDR3 region: CSARPRNTEASF. The CDR3 bases are TGCAGTGCTAGACCAAGGAACACTGAAGCTTCCTTT.

This rearrangement joins TRBV5-4 to TRBJ1-2; D is possibly TRBD1 (6 bases). This CDR3 has 13 amino acids. Trimming took 1 base from V and 7 from J, leaving 11 bases between them. In germline, CDR1 is SGHNT, CDR2 YYREEE (reference sequence). The CDR3 DNA reads as TGTGCCAGCAGCTTGACGGGGGCGCCTGGCTACACCTTC. Translating it yields CASSLTGAPGYTF. Supplemented by reference TRBV5-4 and TRBJ1-2, the full variable domain reads ETGVTQSPTHLIKTRGQQVTLRCSSQSGHNTVSWYQQALGQGPQFIFQYYREEENGRGNFPPRFSGLQFPNYSSELNVNALELDDSALYLCASSLTGAPGYTFGSGTRLTVV.

This clonotype was seen ten or more times. This chain connects TRBV6-5 to TRBJ2-2; D is unresolved. The CDR3 totals 15 residues. Germline CDR1 and CDR2: MNHEY and SVGAGI. V was clipped by 0 bases and J by 1 base, with 6 bases between them. The CDR3 is CASSYSNWNTGELFF. The CDR3 nucleotides are TGTGCCAGCAGTTACTCGAACTGGAACACCGGGGAGCTGTTTTTT.

Many counts were recorded for this clonotype. The J gene is TRBJ1-1, the V gene TRBV18, with TRBD1 as a possible D gene (5 bases). Trimming took 6 bases from V and 2 from J, leaving 10 bases between them. Per germline, CDR1 KGHSH and CDR2 LQKENI. The CDR3 is 13 amino acids. The CDR3 DNA reads as TGTGCCAGCTCGCGGGACCTCAACACTGAAGCTTTCTTT. Translated: CASSRDLNTEAFF. The complete variable domain, with remaining parts taken from reference TRBV18 and TRBJ1-1, reads NAGVMQNPRHLVRRRGQEARLRCSPMKGHSHVYWYRQLPEEGLKFMVYLQKENIIDESGMPKERFSAEFPKEGPSILRIQQVVRGDSAAYFCASSRDLNTEAFFGQGTRLTVV.

This clonotype was counted a few times. The gene calls are TRBV20-1 and TRBJ2-5, with D perhaps assigned TRBD1 or TRBD2 (6 bases each). V gave up 1 base and J gave up 5 bases, with 11 bases separating them. The length of the CDR3 is 13 residues. CDR1 and CDR2 from the germline V gene are DFQATT and SNEGSKA (reference sequence). CDR3 coding DNA: TGCAGTGCTAGAGGGCAGGGGAGGGAGACCCAGTACTTC. Its translation is CSARGQGRETQYF.

V and J are TRBV9 and TRBJ2-2, with D uncertain. The CDR3 is 14 residues long. Germline V lookup: CDR1 SGDLS, CDR2 YYNGEE. The V gene lost 7 bases and the J gene lost 7 bases, with 17 bases spanning the gap. CDR3 DNA sequence: TGTGCCAGCCTACCCAACCGGGTCGGCGGGGAGCTGTTTTTT. The encoded protein is CASLPNRVGGELFF.

This clonotype showed up many times. The chain joins TRBV7-9 to TRBJ2-7; D may be TRBD2 (6 bases). V lost 3 bases and J 0 bases, leaving 12 bases between the germline ends. The CDR3 has 15 amino acids. The V gene's germline CDR1 is SEHNR and CDR2 FQNEAQ (reference sequence). This CDR3 is CASSFGGIFSYEQYF. The CDR3 DNA follows: TGTGCCAGCAGCTTCGGGGGTATTTTCTCCTACGAGCAGTACTTC.

In its sample, this clonotype was seen many times. The chain couples TRBV5-5 to TRBJ1-2, with 9 bases aligning to TRBD1. The junction had 2 bases not matched to a gene; V was cut back by 4 bases and J by 4 bases. This CDR3 spans 13 amino acids. CDR1 is SGHKS, CDR2 YYEKEE, per germline (reference sequence). CDR3 in DNA: TGTGCCAGCAGCCTGGACAGGGGCTATGGCTACACCTTC. Protein sequence: CASSLDRGYGYTF.

V gene TRBV5-5 combines with J gene TRBJ2-5, with 11 bases lining up with TRBD2. The junction had 9 bases not matched to a gene; V was cut back by 0 bases and J by 2 bases. Germline V gene data show CDR1 as SGHKS and CDR2 as YYEKEE (reference sequence). The CDR3 contains 18 residues. The chain's CDR3 is CASSLASGRYGPQETQYF. The DNA for the CDR3 is TGTGCCAGCAGCTTGGCTAGCGGGAGGTACGGGCCACAAGAGACCCAGTACTTC.

The chain links TRBV29-1 to TRBJ2-5, with 7 bases that match TRBD2. The CDR3 has 11 residues. J was trimmed by 7 bases and V by 4 bases; bases with no gene match: 3. In germline, CDR1 is SQVTM, CDR2 ANQGSEA. CDR3 amino acids: CSVVPSGTQYF. The CDR3 DNA is TGCAGCGTTGTGCCTAGCGGGACCCAGTACTTC.

CDR3 DNA: TGTGCCATCCGCTCCGGGACAGGGGACTTGGCTGAAGCTTTCTTT. It translates to CAIRSGTGDLAEAFF. The chain combines TRBV10-3 with TRBJ1-1, with 10 nucleotides matching TRBD1. V lost 8 bases, J lost 6 bases, and 12 bases stayed unmatched. Looked up from germline, CDR1 is ENHRY and CDR2 is SYGVKD. This CDR3 has 15 amino acids.

The chain uses TRBV11-2 and TRBJ2-1; the match to TRBD2 covers 12 bases. Germline lookup yields CDR1 SGHAT and CDR2 FQNNGV. V was pared by 6 bases and J by 8 bases, with 20 bases of the junction left unmatched. This CDR3 has 19 residues. The DNA of the CDR3 is TGTGCCAGCAGTCGATTACTAGCGGGAGGTACCTTGGGGGTAGATGAGCAGTTCTTC. It yields the protein CASSRLLAGGTLGVDEQFF.

This clonotype was found many times. This sequence joins TRBV20-1 and TRBJ1-1, with 8 bases aligning to TRBD1. Germline V gene data show CDR1 as DFQATT and CDR2 as SNEGSKA (reference sequence). The J segment lost 4 bases and the V segment lost 0 bases, leaving 4 bases of the junction unmatched. CDR3 length equals 14 residues. The CDR3 region has the DNA TGCAGTGCTAGAGAAACAGGGGGAGGCACTGAAGCTTTCTTT. As protein: CSARETGGGTEAFF.

The chain has TRBV24-1 and TRBJ2-2, with D perhaps TRBD1 or TRBD2 (5 bases each). Germline CDR1 KGHDR, CDR2 SFDVKD. Trimming took 3 bases from V and 4 from J, leaving 14 bases between them. The CDR3 length is 16 residues. The CDR3 region is CATSDLGAHGTGELFF. For the CDR3, the DNA is TGTGCCACCAGTGATCTCGGGGCGCATGGCACCGGGGAGCTGTTTTTT.

The J gene is TRBJ1-5, the V gene TRBV25-1; maybe TRBD1 (6 bases). The CDR3 consists of 14 residues. V lost 3 bases and J 5 bases, leaving 11 bases between the germline ends. In germline, CDR1 is MGHDK, CDR2 SYGVNS. The CDR3 coding sequence is TGTGCCAGCAGTGAGGCAGGGGTCGATCAGCCCCAGCATTTT. Its translation: CASSEAGVDQPQHF.

This chain links TRBV20-1 with TRBJ2-7, with 10 nucleotides matching TRBD1. The CDR3 consists of 13 residues. J lost 3 bases, V lost 3 bases, and 2 bases had no gene match. In germline, CDR1 is DFQATT, CDR2 SNEGSKA (reference sequence). The CDR3 protein is CSARGTGVYEQYF. For the CDR3, the DNA is TGCAGTGCTAGGGGGACAGGGGTCTACGAGCAGTACTTC.

This clonotype was recorded at least ten times. V gene TRBV11-3 combines with J gene TRBJ2-7, with D perhaps TRBD1 or TRBD2 (5 bases each). V was pared by 5 bases and J by 4 bases, with 12 bases between. The germline gives CDR1 SGHNT, CDR2 YENEEA. The CDR3 runs 13 residues. CDR3 in amino acids: CASSPGWGYEQYF. CDR3 DNA: TGTGCCAGCAGCCCCGGGTGGGGGTACGAGCAGTACTTC.

This sequence joins TRBV28 and TRBJ1-3, with D perhaps matching TRBD1 (5 bases). The germline V and J ends were trimmed by 10 bases and 8 bases, with 21 bases remaining between them. The CDR3 has 14 amino acids. Germline V lookup: CDR1 MDHEN, CDR2 SYDVKM. The CDR3 nucleotides are TGTGCCATCCAGGGCCTCCTCTATGGCTACACCATATATTTT. It translates to CAIQGLLYGYTIYF.

The chain couples TRBV24-1 to TRBJ2-7; D is ambiguous. Germline CDR1 KGHDR, CDR2 SFDVKD. This CDR3 has 11 amino acids. The V gene lost 11 bases and the J gene lost 12 bases, with 19 bases spanning the gap. For the CDR3, the DNA is TGTGCCAGCACCCCAGGTCAGGTTTTGTACTTC. Protein: CASTPGQVLYF.